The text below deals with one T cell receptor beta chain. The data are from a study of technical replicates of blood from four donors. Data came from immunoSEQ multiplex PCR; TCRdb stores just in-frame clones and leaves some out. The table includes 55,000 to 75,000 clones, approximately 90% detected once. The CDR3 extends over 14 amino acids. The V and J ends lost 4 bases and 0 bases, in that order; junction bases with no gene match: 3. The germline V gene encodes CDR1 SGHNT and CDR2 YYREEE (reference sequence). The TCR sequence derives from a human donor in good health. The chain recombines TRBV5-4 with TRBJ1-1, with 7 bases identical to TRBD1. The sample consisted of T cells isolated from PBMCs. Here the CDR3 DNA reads TGTGCCAGCAGCGACAGGGACATGAACACTGAAGCTTTCTTT. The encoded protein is CASSDRDMNTEAFF.